This record covers a single T cell receptor (beta chain). Antigen unknown. Here immunoSEQ multiplex PCR was the method, and the copy in TCRdb shows in-frame clones only, minus some. The sample contains 150,000 to 200,000 clones, over 70% of which appear only once. Germline V gene sequence: CDR1 SNHLY, CDR2 FYNNEI. This CDR3 region has 13 residues. The V end lost 3 bases, the J end lost 6 bases, and 12 bases lay between the germline ends. These data are taken from a study of T cell responses to AZD1222 COVID-19 vaccine. Findings and limits, study-wide: Repertoire sampling was restricted to post-peak T cell response timepoints. Spike-spanning, vaccine-associated CD4 TCRs were dominant at 160-218 and 743-854. It should be noted that donors were predominantly white British and more often female, and clonal diversity was possibly underestimated.

The sequencing here drew on peripheral blood, taken on day 0 of MenACWY control vaccination. The chain carries TRBV2 and TRBJ2-7; unclear D gene. This clonotype was sampled from an adult in good health. CDR3 bases: TGTGCCAGCAGTGAGCTAGGTCTGGGCGAGCAGTACTTC. This translates into CASSELGLGEQYF.